The sequence of this TCR beta chain was determined in a study of cytomegalovirus exposure and HLA in healthy donors. Study findings and constraints: Most TCR sequences were uncommon, yet certain public TCRs appeared in many donors. Altogether, around 160 TCR beta chains were recorded as cytomegalovirus-associated.

Assay used: immunoSEQ multiplex PCR; TCRdb lists only in-frame clones, some missing. The sample carries hundreds of thousands of clones, 75% to 90% recorded once. The CDR3 totals 16 residues. CDR1 SGHNT and CDR2 YYREEE come from the germline V gene (reference sequence). The junction had 13 bases not matched to a gene; V was cut back by 4 bases and J by 6 bases. Points on this clone: Its antigen is as yet unknown.

The chain carries TRBV5-4 and TRBJ2-1; 7 nucleotides match TRBD2. The receptor comes from a woman aged 25-40 years in good health and CMV-seropositive. Specimen: PBMCs. CDR3 bases: TGTGCCAGCAGCCCAAGACTAGCTTTGGGGCCCAATGAGCAGTTCTTC. This codes for CASSPRLALGPNEQFF.